Reported below is one T cell receptor (beta chain). Original data processing: Counts of nucleated cells, estimated from reference gene primer amplification, were obtained. The data were produced by immunoSEQ multiplex PCR, yet TCRdb's version contains in-frame clones alone and is incomplete. The DNA was the basis for D and trimming; V, J and clone size are from that table. Of about 110,000 clones in the sample, approximately 82% were seen once. This CDR3 is built from 19 residues. After removal of 2 bases from V and 2 bases from J, the junction contained 16 bases not matched to a gene. Germline V gene sequence: CDR1 MNHEY, CDR2 SVGEGT. These data belong to a study of blood T cell repertoires in COVID-19. Study in general: COVID-19 samples, acute and convalescent, were from the United States, Italy and Spain. Sources were T cells, B-cell-depleted T cells, or PBMCs; the material itself was cDNA or gDNA.

The TCR sequence derives from a woman of 80 years or more with acute or convalescent COVID-19. The sample comprised peripheral blood. This chain joins TRBV6-2 or TRBV6-3 and TRBJ2-5; 8 bases match TRBD2. CDR3 in DNA: TGTGCCAGCAGTTACACGGGGGGCTTTGGACTAGCAGAACAAGAGACCCAGTACTTC. As protein: CASSYTGGFGLAEQETQYF.